This TCR beta chain appears in the sequencing data of a study of blood T cell repertoires in COVID-19. About the research overall: Samples of COVID-19 (acute and convalescent) were obtained from the United States, Italy and Spain. In each case, the material was cDNA or gDNA derived from T cells, B-cell-depleted T cells, or PBMCs.

How the authors handled the data: Estimation of nucleated cell counts was performed using reference gene primer amplification. The table came from immunoSEQ multiplex PCR; TCRdb's copy has only in-frame clones and leaves some out. The D gene and trimming were derived from the DNA, and the V and J assignments and clone size from that table. This table has around 90,000 clones, roughly 87% appearing once. The material sequenced was peripheral blood. The receptor's source is a male donor with acute or convalescent COVID-19.

In DNA form, the CDR3 reads TGCGCCAGCAGCTACCAGGGAGGGACGTCTGGAAACACCATATATTTT. Its translation: CASSYQGGTSGNTIYF. This chain links TRBV5-1 with TRBJ1-3, with TRBD1 as a possible D gene (5 bases). The germline V and J ends were trimmed by 3 bases and 1 base, with 14 bases remaining between them. This CDR3 has 16 amino acids. Germline CDR1 SGHRS, CDR2 YFSETQ.